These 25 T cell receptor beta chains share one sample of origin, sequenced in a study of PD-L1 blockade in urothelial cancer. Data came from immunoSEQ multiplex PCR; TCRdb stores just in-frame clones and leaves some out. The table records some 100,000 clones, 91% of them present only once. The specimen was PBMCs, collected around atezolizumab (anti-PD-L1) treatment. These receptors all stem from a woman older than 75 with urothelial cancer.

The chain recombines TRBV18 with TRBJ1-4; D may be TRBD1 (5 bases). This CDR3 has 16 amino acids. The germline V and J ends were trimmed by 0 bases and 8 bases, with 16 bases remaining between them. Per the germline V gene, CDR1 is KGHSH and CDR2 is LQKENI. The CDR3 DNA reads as TGTGCCAGCTCACCACCTAACAGGCTCCTAAGGGAAAAACTGTTTTTT. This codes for CASSPPNRLLREKLFF.

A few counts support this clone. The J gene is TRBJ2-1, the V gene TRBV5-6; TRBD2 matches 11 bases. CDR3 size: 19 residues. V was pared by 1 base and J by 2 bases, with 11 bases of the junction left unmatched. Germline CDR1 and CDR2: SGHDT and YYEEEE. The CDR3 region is CASSLLGLAEPGAYNEQFF. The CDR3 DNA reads TGTGCCAGCAGCTTGTTGGGACTAGCGGAGCCCGGGGCCTACAATGAGCAGTTCTTC. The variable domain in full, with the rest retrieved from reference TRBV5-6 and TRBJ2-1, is DAGVTQSPTHLIKTRGQQVTLRCSPKSGHDTVSWYQQALGQGPQFIFQYYEEEERQRGNFPDRFSGHQFPNYSSELNVNALLLGDSALYLCASSLLGLAEPGAYNEQFFGPGTRLTVL.

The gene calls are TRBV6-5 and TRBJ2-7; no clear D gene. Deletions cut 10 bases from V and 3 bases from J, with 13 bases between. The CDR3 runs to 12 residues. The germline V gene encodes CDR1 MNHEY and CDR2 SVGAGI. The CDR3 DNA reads TGTGCCACCCAGTCGTTTAACTACGAGCAGTACTTC. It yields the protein CATQSFNYEQYF.

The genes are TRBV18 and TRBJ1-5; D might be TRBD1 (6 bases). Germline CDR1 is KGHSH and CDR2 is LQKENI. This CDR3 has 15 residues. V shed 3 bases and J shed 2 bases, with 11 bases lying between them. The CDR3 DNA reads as TGTGCCAGCTCACCTCCGGACAGCGGCAATCAGCCCCAGCATTTT. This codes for CASSPPDSGNQPQHF.

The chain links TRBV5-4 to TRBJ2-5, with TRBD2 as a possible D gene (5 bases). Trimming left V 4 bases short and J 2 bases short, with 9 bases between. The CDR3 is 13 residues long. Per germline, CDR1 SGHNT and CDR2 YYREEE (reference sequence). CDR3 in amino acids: CASSPPGQETQYF. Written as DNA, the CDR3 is TGTGCCAGCAGCCCGCCGGGACAAGAGACCCAGTACTTC. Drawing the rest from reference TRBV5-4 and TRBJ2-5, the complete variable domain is ETGVTQSPTHLIKTRGQQVTLRCSSQSGHNTVSWYQQALGQGPQFIFQYYREEENGRGNFPPRFSGLQFPNYSSELNVNALELDDSALYLCASSPPGQETQYFGPGTRLLVL.

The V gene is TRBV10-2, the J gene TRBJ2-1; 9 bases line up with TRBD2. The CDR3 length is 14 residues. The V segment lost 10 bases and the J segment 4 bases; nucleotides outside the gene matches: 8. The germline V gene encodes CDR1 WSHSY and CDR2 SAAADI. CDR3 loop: CATSTGLAYNEQFF. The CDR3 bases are TGCGCCACCTCAACGGGACTAGCATACAATGAGCAGTTCTTC.

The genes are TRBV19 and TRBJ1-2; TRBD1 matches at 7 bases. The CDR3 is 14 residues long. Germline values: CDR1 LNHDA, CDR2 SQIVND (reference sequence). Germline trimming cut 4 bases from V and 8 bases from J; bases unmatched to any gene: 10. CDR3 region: CASSRDRLDVGYTF. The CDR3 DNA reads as TGTGCCAGTAGTAGGGACAGATTAGATGTCGGCTACACCTTC.

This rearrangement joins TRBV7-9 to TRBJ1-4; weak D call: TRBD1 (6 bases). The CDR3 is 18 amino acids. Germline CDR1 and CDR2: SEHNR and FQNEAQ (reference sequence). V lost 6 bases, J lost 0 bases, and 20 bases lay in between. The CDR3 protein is CASSLSRGQLSTNEKLFF. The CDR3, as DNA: TGTGCCAGCAGTTTGTCCCGCGGACAGCTATCAACTAATGAAAAACTGTTTTTT.

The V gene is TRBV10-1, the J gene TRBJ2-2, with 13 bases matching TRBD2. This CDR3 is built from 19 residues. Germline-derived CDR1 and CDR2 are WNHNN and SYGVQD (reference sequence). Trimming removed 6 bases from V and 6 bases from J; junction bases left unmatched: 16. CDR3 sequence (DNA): TGCGCCAGCAGCCTAACTAGCGGGAGGGCCTTTGGGTGGTCCGGGGAGCTGTTTTTT. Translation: CASSLTSGRAFGWSGELFF.

The CDR3 here is CASSSDSYNEQFF. Here the CDR3 DNA reads TGTGCCAGCAGCTCGGACAGTTACAATGAGCAGTTCTTC. The V call is TRBV11-3, the J call TRBJ2-1, with TRBD1 as a possible D gene (6 bases). Germline V gene sequence: CDR1 SGHNT, CDR2 YENEEA. The CDR3 consists of 13 residues. The V end was cut by 4 bases, the J end by 4 bases, with 8 bases between.

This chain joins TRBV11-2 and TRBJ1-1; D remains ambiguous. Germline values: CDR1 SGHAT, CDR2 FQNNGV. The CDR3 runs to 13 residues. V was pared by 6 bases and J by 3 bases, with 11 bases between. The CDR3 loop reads CASSRARDTEAFF. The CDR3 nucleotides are TGTGCCAGCAGTCGGGCGCGGGACACTGAAGCTTTCTTT.

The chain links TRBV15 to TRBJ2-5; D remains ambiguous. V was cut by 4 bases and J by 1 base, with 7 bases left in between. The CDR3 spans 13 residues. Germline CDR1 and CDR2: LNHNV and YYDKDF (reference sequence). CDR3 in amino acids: CATSTGPQETQYF. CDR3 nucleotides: TGTGCCACCAGCACCGGTCCCCAAGAGACCCAGTACTTC.

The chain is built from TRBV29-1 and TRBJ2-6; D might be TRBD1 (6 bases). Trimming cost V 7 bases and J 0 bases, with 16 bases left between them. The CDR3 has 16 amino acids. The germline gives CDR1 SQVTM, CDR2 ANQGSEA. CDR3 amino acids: CSALTGVSSGANVLTF. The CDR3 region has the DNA TGCAGCGCCCTGACAGGCGTTAGCTCTGGGGCCAACGTCCTGACTTTC.

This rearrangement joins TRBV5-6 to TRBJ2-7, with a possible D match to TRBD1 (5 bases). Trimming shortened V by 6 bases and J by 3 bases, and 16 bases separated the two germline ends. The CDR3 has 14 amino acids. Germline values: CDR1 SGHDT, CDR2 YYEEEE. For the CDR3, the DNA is TGTGCCAGCACCCCAGAGAGACAGAACTACGAGCAGTACTTC. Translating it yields CASTPERQNYEQYF.

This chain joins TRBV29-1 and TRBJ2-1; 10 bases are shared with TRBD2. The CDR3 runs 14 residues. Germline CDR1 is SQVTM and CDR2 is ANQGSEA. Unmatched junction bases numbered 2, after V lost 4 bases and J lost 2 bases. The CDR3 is CSVGGTSAYNEQFF. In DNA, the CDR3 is TGCAGCGTTGGAGGGACTAGCGCCTACAATGAGCAGTTCTTC.

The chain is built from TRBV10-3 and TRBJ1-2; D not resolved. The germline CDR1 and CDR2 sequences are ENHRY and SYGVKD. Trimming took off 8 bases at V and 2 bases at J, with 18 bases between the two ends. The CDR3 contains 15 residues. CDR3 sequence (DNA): TGTGCCATCGAAGAACGGGTCAGCAACAACTATGGCTACACCTTC. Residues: CAIEERVSNNYGYTF.

The CDR3 DNA is TGCAGCGTTAAGGGCAAAGGGAGTAAGGGCGAGACCCAGTACTTC. The encoded protein is CSVKGKGSKGETQYF. V and J are TRBV29-1 and TRBJ2-5, with D maybe TRBD2 (5 bases). Trimming left V 5 bases short and J 5 bases short, with 21 bases between. Germline CDR1 is SQVTM and CDR2 is ANQGSEA. CDR3 length: 15 amino acids.

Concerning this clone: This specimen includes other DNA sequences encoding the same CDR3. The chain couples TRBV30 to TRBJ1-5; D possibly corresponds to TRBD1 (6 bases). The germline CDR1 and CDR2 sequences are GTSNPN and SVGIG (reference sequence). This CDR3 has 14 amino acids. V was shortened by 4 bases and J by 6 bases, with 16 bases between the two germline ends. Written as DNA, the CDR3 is TGTGCCTGGACAGGGGCTCTTTTCGGTCAGCCCCAGCATTTT. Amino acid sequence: CAWTGALFGQPQHF.

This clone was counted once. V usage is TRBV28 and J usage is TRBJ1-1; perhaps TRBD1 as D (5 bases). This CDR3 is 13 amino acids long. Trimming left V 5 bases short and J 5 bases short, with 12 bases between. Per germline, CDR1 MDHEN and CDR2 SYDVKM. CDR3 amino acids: CASSVPGGTEAFF. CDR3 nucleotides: TGTGCCAGCAGTGTCCCGGGGGGTACTGAAGCTTTCTTT.

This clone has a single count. The CDR3 loop reads CASSIMAGYNEQFF. As DNA, the CDR3 is TGTGCCAGTAGTATAATGGCGGGTTACAATGAGCAGTTCTTC. J is TRBJ2-1 and V is TRBV19; D possibly corresponds to TRBD2 (5 bases). This CDR3 is 14 amino acids long. Germline V CDR1 and CDR2: LNHDA, SQIVND (reference sequence). Trimming took off 2 bases at V and 4 bases at J, with 9 bases between the two ends. Full variable domain (remainder filled in from reference TRBV19 and TRBJ2-1): DGGITQSPKYLFRKEGQNVTLSCEQNLNHDAMYWYRQDPGQGLRLIYYSQIVNDFQKGDIAEGYSVSREKKESFPLTVTSAQKNPTAFYLCASSIMAGYNEQFFGPGTRLTVL.

CDR3 nucleotide sequence: TGCGCCAGCAGCTTGAATCCCGGAGGCACTGAAGCTTTCTTT. It codes for CASSLNPGGTEAFF. This chain uses TRBV5-1 with TRBJ1-1; D unclear. This CDR3 is built from 14 residues. Trimming shortened V by 1 base and J by 4 bases, and 11 bases separated the two germline ends. CDR1 is SGHRS, CDR2 YFSETQ, per germline.

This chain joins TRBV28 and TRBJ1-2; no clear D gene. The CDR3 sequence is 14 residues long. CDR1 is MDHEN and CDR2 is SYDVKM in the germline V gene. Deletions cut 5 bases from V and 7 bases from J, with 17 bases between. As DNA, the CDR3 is TGTGCCAGCAGTCCCTGGATGATCAGAGGTGGCTACACCTTC. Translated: CASSPWMIRGGYTF.

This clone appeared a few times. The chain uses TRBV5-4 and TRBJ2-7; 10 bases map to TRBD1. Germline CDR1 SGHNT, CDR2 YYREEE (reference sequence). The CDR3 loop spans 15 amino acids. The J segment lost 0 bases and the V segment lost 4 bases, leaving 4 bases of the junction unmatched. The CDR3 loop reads CASSERDRGSYEQYF. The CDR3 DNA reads TGTGCCAGCAGCGAGCGGGACAGGGGCTCCTACGAGCAGTACTTC.

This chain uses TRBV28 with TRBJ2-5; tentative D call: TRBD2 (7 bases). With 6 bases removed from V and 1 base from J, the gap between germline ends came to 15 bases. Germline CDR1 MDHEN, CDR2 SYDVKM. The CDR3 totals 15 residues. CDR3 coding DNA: TGTGCCAGCAGCCTAGGGGGGGCTCGCCAAGAGACCCAGTACTTC. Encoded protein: CASSLGGARQETQYF.

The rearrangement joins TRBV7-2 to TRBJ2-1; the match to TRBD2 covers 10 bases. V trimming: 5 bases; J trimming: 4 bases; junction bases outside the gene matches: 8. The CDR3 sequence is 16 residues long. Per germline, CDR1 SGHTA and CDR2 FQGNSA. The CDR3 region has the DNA TGTGCCAGCAGCGAGAGGACTAGCGGATTTTACAATGAGCAGTTCTTC. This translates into CASSERTSGFYNEQFF.